A single sample gave rise to the 15 T cell receptor beta chains below, sequenced in a study of blood T cell repertoires in COVID-19. Generated by immunoSEQ multiplex PCR, the TCRdb table keeps only in-frame clones and is missing some. Of roughly 340,000 clones in the sample, 80% to 90% were seen once. Sequences were obtained from PBMCs or T cells enriched from blood (not recorded which). All receptors come from a man younger than 35 who had recovered from COVID-19.

This sequence joins TRBV5-1 and TRBJ2-7; D is perhaps TRBD2 (5 bases). The CDR3 is 15 amino acids. Germline CDR1 is SGHRS and CDR2 is YFSETQ. V lost 4 bases and J lost 0, with 14 bases in between. The CDR3, as DNA: TGCGCCAGCAGCGTATTAGCGACCAGCTCCTACGAGCAGTACTTC. This codes for CASSVLATSSYEQYF.

This clone has just one count. The CDR3 loop is CASSFPMRDEQFF. DNA for the CDR3: TGTGCCAGCAGCTTTCCGATGAGGGATGAGCAGTTCTTC. The chain uses TRBV7-9 and TRBJ2-1; weak D call: TRBD2 (5 bases). Trimming stripped 3 bases from V and 8 bases from J, with 11 bases between. Germline-derived CDR1 and CDR2 are SEHNR and FQNEAQ (reference sequence). The CDR3 runs 13 residues. The full variable domain, its missing parts supplied by reference TRBV7-9 and TRBJ2-1, is DTGVSQNPRHKITKRGQNVTFRCDPISEHNRLYWYRQTLGQGPEFLTYFQNEAQLEKSRLLSDRFSAERPKGSFSTLEIQRTEQGDSAMYLCASSFPMRDEQFFGPGTRLTVL.

The V gene is TRBV12-3 or TRBV12-4, the J gene TRBJ1-1; the D gene is possibly TRBD1 (6 bases). V was pared by 6 bases and J by 1 base, with 9 bases between. The CDR3 has 13 amino acids. The CDR3 region has the DNA TGTGCCAGCAGGCCACAGGGGAACACTGAAGCTTTCTTT. This codes for CASRPQGNTEAFF.

V usage is TRBV27 and J usage is TRBJ1-5; D is uncertain. The CDR3 contains 13 residues. The V gene lost 3 bases and the J gene lost 2 bases, with 5 bases spanning the gap. Germline assignment: CDR1 MNHEY and CDR2 SMNVEV (reference sequence). CDR3 in amino acids: CASSFVGNQPQHF. The CDR3 DNA follows: TGTGCCAGCAGTTTCGTAGGCAATCAGCCCCAGCATTTT.

V usage is TRBV9 and J usage is TRBJ2-1; tentative D call: TRBD2 (6 bases). Per the germline V gene, CDR1 is SGDLS and CDR2 is YYNGEE. The length of the CDR3 is 16 residues. Trimming took 0 bases from V and 0 from J, leaving 10 bases between them. The CDR3 sequence: CASSVAGGTSYNEQFF. DNA of the CDR3: TGTGCCAGCAGCGTAGCTGGCGGGACCTCCTACAATGAGCAGTTCTTC.

This chain links TRBV12-5 with TRBJ1-1, with D tentatively TRBD1 (5 bases). V was trimmed by 6 bases and J by 10 bases, leaving 42 bases between them. The CDR3 loop spans 21 amino acids. Germline loops: CDR1 LGHNT, CDR2 FRNRAP. This chain's CDR3 is CASGLLAANPWGSPPRDLAFF. The CDR3 nucleotides read TGTGCTAGTGGCCTCCTGGCAGCCAACCCCTGGGGCTCGCCACCCAGGGATTTAGCTTTCTTT.

The rearrangement links TRBV21-1 to TRBJ1-1; TRBD1 is taken as the D call from the table, unchecked against the DNA. TRBV21-1 is a pseudogene locus. CDR3 length: 13 residues. The CDR3 reads CADTGTWNTEAFF. CDR3 bases: TGTGCAGATACAGGGACATGGAACACTGAAGCTTTCTTT.

V and J are TRBV27 and TRBJ2-3; the D gene is possibly TRBD1 (5 bases). Trimming took off 4 bases at V and 5 bases at J, with 22 bases between the two ends. CDR3 length equals 17 residues. Germline lookup yields CDR1 MNHEY and CDR2 SMNVEV (reference sequence). The DNA for the CDR3 is TGTGCCAGCAGTTCTAGGAGACAGATACCAAACGTAGATACGCAGTATTTT. Translated: CASSSRRQIPNVDTQYF.

This clone was recorded only once. The gene calls are TRBV5-1 and TRBJ1-1, with D possibly matching TRBD1 (6 bases). The CDR3 length is 15 residues. V gave up 0 bases and J gave up 1 base, with 10 bases separating them. The germline gives CDR1 SGHRS, CDR2 YFSETQ. The CDR3 here is CASSLVSGENTEAFF. The DNA of the CDR3 is TGCGCCAGCAGCTTGGTGTCAGGGGAGAACACTGAAGCTTTCTTT. The whole variable domain, filled in from reference TRBV5-1 and TRBJ1-1, reads KAGVTQTPRYLIKTRGQQVTLSCSPISGHRSVSWYQQTPGQGLQFLFEYFSETQRNKGNFPGRFSGRQFSNSRSEMNVSTLELGDSALYLCASSLVSGENTEAFFGQGTRLTVV.

The chain carries TRBV3-1 (or the pseudogene TRBV3-2) and TRBJ2-3, with D possibly being TRBD1 (5 bases). In germline, CDR1 is LGHDT, CDR2 YNNKEL (reference sequence). V lost 4 bases and J 4 bases, leaving 12 bases between the germline ends. The CDR3 totals 14 residues. In nucleotides, the CDR3 is TGTGCCAGCAGCCCTCCTGGGGCCGCAGATACGCAGTATTTT. Residues: CASSPPGAADTQYF.

This clone was recorded a few times. V usage is TRBV9 and J usage is TRBJ2-2; TRBD2 might be the D (6 bases). The length of the CDR3 is 16 residues. Trimming shortened V by 2 bases and J by 2 bases, and 13 bases separated the two germline ends. Germline loops: CDR1 SGDLS, CDR2 YYNGEE. CDR3 sequence: CASSVSGTVNTGELFF. In DNA, the CDR3 is TGTGCCAGCAGCGTGTCCGGGACTGTAAACACCGGGGAGCTGTTTTTT.

This clone was seen only once. The chain links TRBV19 to TRBJ1-6; possible D gene TRBD1, 6 bases. Trimming removed 0 bases at V and 7 bases at J, with 7 bases between. CDR3 length: 14 amino acids. Germline V gene sequence: CDR1 LNHDA, CDR2 SQIVND (reference sequence). The CDR3 coding sequence is TGTGCCAGTAGTATAGATCAGGGGAATTCACCCCTCCACTTT. It specifies CASSIDQGNSPLHF.

The chain is built from TRBV5-1 and TRBJ1-6, with TRBD1 as a possible D gene (6 bases). Germline loops: CDR1 SGHRS, CDR2 YFSETQ. The CDR3 sequence is 16 residues long. V gave up 4 bases and J gave up 8 bases, with 19 bases separating them. In DNA, the CDR3 is TGCGCCAGCAGCCTACTACCGGGACAAATCGATTCACCCCTCCACTTT. This encodes CASSLLPGQIDSPLHF. Using reference TRBV5-1 and TRBJ1-6 for the parts outside the CDR3, the full variable domain is KAGVTQTPRYLIKTRGQQVTLSCSPISGHRSVSWYQQTPGQGLQFLFEYFSETQRNKGNFPGRFSGRQFSNSRSEMNVSTLELGDSALYLCASSLLPGQIDSPLHFGNGTRLTVT.

V and J are TRBV28 and TRBJ1-5; tentatively, D is TRBD1 (5 bases). The ends were cut back, 7 bases at V and 0 bases at J, with 25 bases in the middle. The CDR3 is 19 amino acids. The germline V gene encodes CDR1 MDHEN and CDR2 SYDVKM. The CDR3 bases are TGTGCCAGCAAAGACTCCAGGGCTGGTTTCCCAGATAGCAATCAGCCCCAGCATTTT. This codes for CASKDSRAGFPDSNQPQHF.

This sequence joins TRBV7-3 and TRBJ1-4, with D possibly matching TRBD1 (6 bases). V lost 1 base and J 5 bases, leaving 11 bases between the germline ends. The CDR3 covers 15 residues. The germline V gene has CDR1 SGHTA and CDR2 FQGTGA. The CDR3 loop is CASSLKTGLNEKLFF. The DNA for the CDR3 is TGTGCCAGCAGCTTAAAAACAGGGCTGAATGAAAAACTGTTTTTT.